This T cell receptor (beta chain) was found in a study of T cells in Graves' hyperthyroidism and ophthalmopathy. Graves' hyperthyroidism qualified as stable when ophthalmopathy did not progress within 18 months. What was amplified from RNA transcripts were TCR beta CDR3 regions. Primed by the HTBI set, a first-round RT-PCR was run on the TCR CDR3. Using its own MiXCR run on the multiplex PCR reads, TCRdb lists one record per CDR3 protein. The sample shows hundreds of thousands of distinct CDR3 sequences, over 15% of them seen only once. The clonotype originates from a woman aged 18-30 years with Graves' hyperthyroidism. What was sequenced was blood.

The CDR3 loop is CASSSPRRAKNIQYF. Written as DNA, the CDR3 is TGTGCCAGCAGCTCCCCCCGCCGAGCCAAAAACATTCAGTACTTC. V usage is TRBV7-9 and J usage is TRBJ2-4; D is undetermined. V was trimmed by 4 bases and J by 0 bases, leaving 10 bases between them. Germline V gene sequence: CDR1 SEHNR, CDR2 FQNEAQ (reference sequence). The CDR3 length is 15 residues.